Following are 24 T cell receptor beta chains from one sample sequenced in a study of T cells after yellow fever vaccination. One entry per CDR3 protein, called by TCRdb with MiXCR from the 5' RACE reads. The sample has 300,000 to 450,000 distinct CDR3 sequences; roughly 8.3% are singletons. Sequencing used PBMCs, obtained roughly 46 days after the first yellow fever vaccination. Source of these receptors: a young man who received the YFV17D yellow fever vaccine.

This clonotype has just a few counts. The CDR3 sequence is CASSSPVGGFTDTQYF. The CDR3 DNA sequence: TGTGCCAGCAGCTCCCCCGTGGGGGGCTTCACAGATACGCAGTATTTT. The chain recombines TRBV6-2 or TRBV6-3 with TRBJ2-3, with D perhaps given as TRBD1 or TRBD2 (6 bases each). Deletions cut 6 bases from V and 2 bases from J, with 18 bases between. The germline gives CDR1 MNHEY, CDR2 SVGEGT. The CDR3 runs to 16 residues.

CDR3 bases: TGTGCCAGCAGTTTAACGGCCAGGACATTGAACACTGAAGCTTTCTTT. This gives the protein CASSLTARTLNTEAFF. The J gene is TRBJ1-1, the V gene TRBV12-3 or TRBV12-4, with a tentative D call TRBD1 (5 bases). With 2 bases removed from V and 0 bases from J, the gap between germline ends came to 13 bases. The CDR3 length is 16 residues.

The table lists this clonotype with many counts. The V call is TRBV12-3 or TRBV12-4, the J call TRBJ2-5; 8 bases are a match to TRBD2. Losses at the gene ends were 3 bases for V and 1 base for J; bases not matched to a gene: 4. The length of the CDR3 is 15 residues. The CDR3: CASSLMSGGQETQYF. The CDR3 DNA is TGTGCCAGCAGTTTGATGAGCGGGGGCCAAGAGACCCAGTACTTC.

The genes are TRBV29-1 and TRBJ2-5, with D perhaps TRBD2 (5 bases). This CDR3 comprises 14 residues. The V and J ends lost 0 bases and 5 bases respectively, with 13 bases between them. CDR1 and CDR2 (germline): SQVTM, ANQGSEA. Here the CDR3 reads CSVEERGIGETQYF. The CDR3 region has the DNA TGCAGCGTTGAAGAAAGAGGGATAGGGGAGACCCAGTACTTC.

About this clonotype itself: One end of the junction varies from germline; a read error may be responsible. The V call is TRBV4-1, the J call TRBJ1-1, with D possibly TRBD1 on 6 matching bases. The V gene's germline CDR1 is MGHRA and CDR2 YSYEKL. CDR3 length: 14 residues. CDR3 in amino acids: CAGSQEKGDTEAFF. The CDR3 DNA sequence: TGCGCCGGCAGCCAAGAAAAGGGGGATACTGAAGCTTTCTTT.

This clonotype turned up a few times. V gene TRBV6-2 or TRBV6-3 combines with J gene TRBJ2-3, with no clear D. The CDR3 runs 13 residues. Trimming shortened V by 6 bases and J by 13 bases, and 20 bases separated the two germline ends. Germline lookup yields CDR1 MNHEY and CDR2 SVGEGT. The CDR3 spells CASSRRTGPPEYF. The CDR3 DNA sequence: TGTGCCAGCAGCCGAAGAACCGGGCCCCCAGAGTATTTT.

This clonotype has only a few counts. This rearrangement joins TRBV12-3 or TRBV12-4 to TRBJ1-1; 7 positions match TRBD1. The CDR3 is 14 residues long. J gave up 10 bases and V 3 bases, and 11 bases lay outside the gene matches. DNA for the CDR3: TGTGCCAGCAGTTTTAGCCAGGGGGTAGTAGCAGCTTTCTTT. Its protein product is CASSFSQGVVAAFF.

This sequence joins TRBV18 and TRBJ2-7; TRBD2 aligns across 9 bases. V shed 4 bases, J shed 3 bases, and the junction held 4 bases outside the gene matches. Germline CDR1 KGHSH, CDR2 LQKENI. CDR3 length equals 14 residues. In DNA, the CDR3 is TGTGCCAGCTCACGTAGCGGGGGCGACTACGAGCAGTACGTC. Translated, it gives CASSRSGGDYEQYV.

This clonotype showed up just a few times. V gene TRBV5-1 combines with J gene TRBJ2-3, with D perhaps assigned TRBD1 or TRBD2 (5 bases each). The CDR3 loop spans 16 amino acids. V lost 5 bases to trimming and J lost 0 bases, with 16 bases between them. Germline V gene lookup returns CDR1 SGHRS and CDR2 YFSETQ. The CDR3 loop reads CASRRDGGYSTDTQYF. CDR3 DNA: TGCGCCAGCAGACGAGATGGGGGATATAGCACAGATACGCAGTATTTT.

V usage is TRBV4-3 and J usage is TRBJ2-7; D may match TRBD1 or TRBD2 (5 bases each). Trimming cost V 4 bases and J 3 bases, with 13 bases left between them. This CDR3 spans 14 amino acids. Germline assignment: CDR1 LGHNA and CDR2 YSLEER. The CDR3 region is CASSRQGGGYEQYF. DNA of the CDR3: TGCGCCAGCAGCCGGCAGGGTGGAGGCTACGAGCAGTACTTC.

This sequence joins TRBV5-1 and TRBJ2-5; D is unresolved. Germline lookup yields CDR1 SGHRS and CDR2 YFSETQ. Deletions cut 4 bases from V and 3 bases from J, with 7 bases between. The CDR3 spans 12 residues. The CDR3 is CASSHVEETQYF. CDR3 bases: TGCGCCAGCAGCCACGTCGAAGAGACCCAGTACTTC. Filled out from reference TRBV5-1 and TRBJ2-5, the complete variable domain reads KAGVTQTPRYLIKTRGQQVTLSCSPISGHRSVSWYQQTPGQGLQFLFEYFSETQRNKGNFPGRFSGRQFSNSRSEMNVSTLELGDSALYLCASSHVEETQYFGPGTRLLVL.

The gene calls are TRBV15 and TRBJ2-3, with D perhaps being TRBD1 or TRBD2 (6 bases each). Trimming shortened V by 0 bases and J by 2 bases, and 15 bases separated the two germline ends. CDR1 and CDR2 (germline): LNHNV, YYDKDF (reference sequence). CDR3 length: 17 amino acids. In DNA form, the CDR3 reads TGTGCCACCAGCAGAGATGGGGTCGGGGGCCCCACAGATACGCAGTATTTT. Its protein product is CATSRDGVGGPTDTQYF.

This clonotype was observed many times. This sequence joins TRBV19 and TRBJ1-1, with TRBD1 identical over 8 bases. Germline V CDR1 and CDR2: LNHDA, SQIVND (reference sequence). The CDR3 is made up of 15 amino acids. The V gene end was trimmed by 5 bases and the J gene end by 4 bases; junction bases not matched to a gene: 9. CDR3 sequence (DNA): TGTGCCAGTAGTGCGCCCAGGGGGCCGGCCACTGAAGCTTTCTTT. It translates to CASSAPRGPATEAFF.

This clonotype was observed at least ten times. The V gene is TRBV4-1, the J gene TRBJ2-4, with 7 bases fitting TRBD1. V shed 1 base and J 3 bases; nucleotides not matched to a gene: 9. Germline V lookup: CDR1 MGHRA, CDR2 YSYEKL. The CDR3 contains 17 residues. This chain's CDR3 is CASSQGPAGGDKNIQYF. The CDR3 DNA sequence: TGCGCCAGCAGCCAAGGGCCCGCAGGGGGAGACAAAAACATTCAGTACTTC.

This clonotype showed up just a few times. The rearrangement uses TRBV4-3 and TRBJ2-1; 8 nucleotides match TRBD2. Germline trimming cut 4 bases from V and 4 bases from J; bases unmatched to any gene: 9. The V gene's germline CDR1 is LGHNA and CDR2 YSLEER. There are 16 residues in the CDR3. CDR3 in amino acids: CASSRLGAGGYNEQFF. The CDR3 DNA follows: TGCGCCAGCAGCCGCCTTGGGGCGGGGGGATACAATGAGCAGTTCTTC.

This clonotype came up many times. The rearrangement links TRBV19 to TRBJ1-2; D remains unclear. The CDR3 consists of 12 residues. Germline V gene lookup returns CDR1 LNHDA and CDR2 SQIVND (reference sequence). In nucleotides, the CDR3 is TGTGCGACGCAGCTACCTAACTATGGCTACACCTTC. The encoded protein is CATQLPNYGYTF.

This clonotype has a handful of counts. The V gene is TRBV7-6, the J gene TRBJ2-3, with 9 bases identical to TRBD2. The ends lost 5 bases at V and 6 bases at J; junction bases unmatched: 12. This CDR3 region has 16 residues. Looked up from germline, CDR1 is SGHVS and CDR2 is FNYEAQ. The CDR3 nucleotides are TGTGCCAGCAGCGCCACCGGGACTAGCACATTTGATACGCAGTATTTT. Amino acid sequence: CASSATGTSTFDTQYF.

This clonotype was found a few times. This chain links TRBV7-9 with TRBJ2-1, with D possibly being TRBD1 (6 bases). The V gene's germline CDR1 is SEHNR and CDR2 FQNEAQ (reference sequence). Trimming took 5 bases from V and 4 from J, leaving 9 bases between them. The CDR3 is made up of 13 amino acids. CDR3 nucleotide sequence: TGTGCCAGCAGCATAACAGGGTACAATGAGCAGTTCTTC. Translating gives CASSITGYNEQFF.

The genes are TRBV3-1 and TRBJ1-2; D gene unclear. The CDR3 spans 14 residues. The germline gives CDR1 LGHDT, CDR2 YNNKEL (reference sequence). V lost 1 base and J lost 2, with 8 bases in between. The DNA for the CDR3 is TGTGCCAGCAGCCAAGTTTCGATAAACTATGGCTACACCTTC. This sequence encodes CASSQVSINYGYTF.

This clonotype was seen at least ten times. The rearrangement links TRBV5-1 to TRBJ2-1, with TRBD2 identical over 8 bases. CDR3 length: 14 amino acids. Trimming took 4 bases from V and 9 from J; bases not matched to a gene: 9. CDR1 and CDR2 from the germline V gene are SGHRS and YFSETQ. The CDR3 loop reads CASSEGAGAVEQFF. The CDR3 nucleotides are TGCGCCAGCAGCGAGGGAGCGGGGGCAGTTGAGCAGTTCTTC. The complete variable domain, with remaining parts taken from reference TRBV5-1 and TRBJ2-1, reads KAGVTQTPRYLIKTRGQQVTLSCSPISGHRSVSWYQQTPGQGLQFLFEYFSETQRNKGNFPGRFSGRQFSNSRSEMNVSTLELGDSALYLCASSEGAGAVEQFFGPGTRLTVL.

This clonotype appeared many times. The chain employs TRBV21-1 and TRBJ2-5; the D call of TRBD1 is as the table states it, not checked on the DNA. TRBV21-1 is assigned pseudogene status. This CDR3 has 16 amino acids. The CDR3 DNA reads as TGTGCCAGCAGCAAAGACGAGGGGGGACCGGGGGAGACCCAGTACTTC. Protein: CASSKDEGGPGETQYF.

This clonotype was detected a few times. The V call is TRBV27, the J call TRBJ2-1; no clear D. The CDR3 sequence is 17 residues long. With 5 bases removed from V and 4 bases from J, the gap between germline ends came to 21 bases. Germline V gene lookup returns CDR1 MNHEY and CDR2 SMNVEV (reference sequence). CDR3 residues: CASSPPALQDGYNEQFF. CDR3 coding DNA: TGTGCCAGCAGTCCCCCCGCGCTGCAGGACGGTTACAATGAGCAGTTCTTC.

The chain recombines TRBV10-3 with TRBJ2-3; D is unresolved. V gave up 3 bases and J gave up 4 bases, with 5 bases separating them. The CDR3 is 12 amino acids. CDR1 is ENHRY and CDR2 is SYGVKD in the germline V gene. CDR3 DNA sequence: TGTGCCATCAGTGAATTTTCAGATACGCAGTATTTT. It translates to CAISEFSDTQYF.

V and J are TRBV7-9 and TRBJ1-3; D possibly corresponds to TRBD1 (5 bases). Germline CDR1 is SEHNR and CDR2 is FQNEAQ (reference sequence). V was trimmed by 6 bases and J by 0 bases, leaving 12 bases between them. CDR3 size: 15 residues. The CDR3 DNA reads TGTGCCAGCAGATCCCGGGGCGGCTCTGGAAACACCATATATTTT. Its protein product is CASRSRGGSGNTIYF. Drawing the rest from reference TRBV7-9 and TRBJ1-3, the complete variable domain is DTGVSQNPRHKITKRGQNVTFRCDPISEHNRLYWYRQTLGQGPEFLTYFQNEAQLEKSRLLSDRFSAERPKGSFSTLEIQRTEQGDSAMYLCASRSRGGSGNTIYFGEGSWLTVV.